The present T cell receptor (beta chain) was sequenced within a study of T cell clonality in common variable immunodeficiency. General study findings and limits: Reportedly, TCR beta sequences from common variable immunodeficiency showed fewer deletions and N-nucleotide insertions.

CVID subjects were about 14 female and roughly 31 male, aged roughly 9 to 70. Blood samples were heparinized, about 5 to 9 ml per donor. Remarks on this clone: Its target is unknown. The missing CDR3 end, 3 residues past where the read stops, is filled in from the germline J gene.

Germline values: CDR1 WNHNN, CDR2 SYGVQD (reference sequence). The J segment lost 3 bases and the V segment lost 9 bases, leaving 5 bases of the junction unmatched. The CDR3 runs 13 residues. The repertoire was sequenced with immunoSEQ multiplex PCR; TCRdb's copy has only in-frame clones and lacks some. The sample yields approximately 28,000 clones, without any singletons. The sequence derives from a human donor with common variable immunodeficiency. The chain couples TRBV10-1 to TRBJ2-5; 9 bases agree with TRBD1. The material sequenced was peripheral blood mononuclear cells. CDR3 bases read: TGCGCCAGTAGACGGACAGGGGAAGAGACC. Translated: CASRRTGEET. The entire CDR3 protein is CASRRTGEETQYF.